This T cell receptor (beta chain) was retrieved from a study of T cell repertoires in cytomegalovirus infection. Looking at the study overall: Indications of both CMV infection and matching HLA type were provided by public TCR beta signatures. Study results and limitations: HLA-C-restricted, CMV-specific TCR beta clonotypes were dominant ex vivo.

About this clonotype itself: As yet, its antigen is unknown.

From the reads, TCRdb called clonotypes with MiXCR, one entry per CDR3 protein. Of 110,000 to 150,000 distinct CDR3 sequences in the sample, more than 25% are singletons; the top ten hold around 50%. The germline V and J ends were trimmed by 6 bases and 11 bases, with 17 bases remaining between them. This CDR3 is 13 amino acids long. The germline V gene has CDR1 MDHEN and CDR2 SYDVKM. The sample in question was CD8+ T cells from cultured PBMCs, obtained from culture after CMV antigen stimulation. The clonotype originates from a human donor in good health (CMV status not recorded). Some clones in this sample may be carry-over from other donors' samples. The gene calls are TRBV28 and TRBJ1-5, with unresolved D. The CDR3 here is CASSVALLGAQHF. In DNA form, the CDR3 reads TGTGCCAGCAGCGTTGCCCTCCTTGGAGCCCAGCATTTT.